This passage covers 17 T cell receptor beta chains from one sample sequenced in a study of spatial heterogeneity in lung cancer. Time point indicated: blood at routine non-recurrence follow-up after resection. Whole RNA obtained from tumor, nontumor lung or frozen PBMC underwent sequencing without sorting. Each CDR3 protein is one row after TCRdb ran MiXCR on the 5' RACE reads. Among 50,000 to 60,000 distinct CDR3 sequences listed, roughly 7.4% were seen once. The sequencing here drew on PBMCs, taken at follow-up. The receptors here all came from a female donor with early-stage non-small cell lung cancer.

This clonotype was picked up many times. This rearrangement joins TRBV7-9 to TRBJ2-7; D possibly matches TRBD1 or TRBD2 (7 bases each). CDR1 and CDR2 from the germline V gene are SEHNR and FQNEAQ (reference sequence). This CDR3 spans 13 amino acids. V lost 11 bases and J 3 bases, leaving 17 bases between the germline ends. The CDR3 nucleotides are TGTGCCGGTGCCAGGGGGGGCTACTACGAGCAGTACTTC. It specifies CAGARGGYYEQYF. Full variable domain (remainder filled in from reference TRBV7-9 and TRBJ2-7): DTGVSQNPRHKITKRGQNVTFRCDPISEHNRLYWYRQTLGQGPEFLTYFQNEAQLEKSRLLSDRFSAERPKGSFSTLEIQRTEQGDSAMYLCAGARGGYYEQYFGPGTRLTVT.

This clonotype was observed many times. The chain employs TRBV7-2 and TRBJ2-2, with D possibly being TRBD1 (6 bases). Trimming took 5 bases from V and 0 from J, leaving 13 bases between them. This CDR3 is 16 amino acids long. The V gene's germline CDR1 is SGHTA and CDR2 FQGNSA. CDR3 amino acids: CASSPTGTTNTGELFF. DNA of the CDR3: TGTGCCAGCAGCCCGACCGGGACAACGAACACCGGGGAGCTGTTTTTT.

The chain is built from TRBV5-1 and TRBJ2-3, with D hard to call. V was trimmed by 0 bases and J by 4 bases, leaving 9 bases between them. Germline loops: CDR1 SGHRS, CDR2 YFSETQ. The CDR3 runs to 14 residues. CDR3 in amino acids: CASSLASSSDTQYF. The CDR3 DNA reads as TGCGCCAGCAGCTTGGCCTCGAGTTCAGATACGCAGTATTTT. The full variable domain, completed using reference TRBV5-1 and TRBJ2-3, is KAGVTQTPRYLIKTRGQQVTLSCSPISGHRSVSWYQQTPGQGLQFLFEYFSETQRNKGNFPGRFSGRQFSNSRSEMNVSTLELGDSALYLCASSLASSSDTQYFGPGTRLTVL.

Only a few counts were recorded for this clonotype. This chain joins TRBV12-3 or TRBV12-4 and TRBJ1-6, with D tentatively TRBD1 (5 bases). Trimming took 5 bases from V and 10 from J, leaving 12 bases between them. The CDR3 covers 13 residues. The CDR3 DNA is TGTGCCAGCAGTCAAAAGACAGAATCACCCCTCCACTTT. The encoded protein is CASSQKTESPLHF.

This clonotype was seen ten or more times. The chain uses TRBV27 and TRBJ2-2; D not resolved. Germline V gives CDR1 MNHEY, CDR2 SMNVEV (reference sequence). The CDR3 totals 14 residues. The V gene lost 1 base and the J gene lost 1 base, with 4 bases spanning the gap. This CDR3 reads CASSLLVNTGELFF. The CDR3 DNA sequence: TGTGCCAGCAGTTTATTGGTGAACACCGGGGAGCTGTTTTTT.

This clonotype was counted between two and nine times. This rearrangement joins TRBV5-1 to TRBJ2-5, with 12 bases matching TRBD1. The CDR3 sequence is 15 residues long. Trimming cost V 10 bases and J 1 base; bases outside gene matches: 8. Germline assignment: CDR1 SGHRS and CDR2 YFSETQ. CDR3 in amino acids: CAGTRDRGPQETQYF. CDR3 nucleotides: TGCGCCGGCACCCGGGACAGGGGGCCCCAAGAGACCCAGTACTTC.

This clonotype was detected ten times or more. The rearrangement joins TRBV14 to TRBJ1-2; 10 nucleotides match TRBD1. With V trimmed by 3 bases and J by 2 bases, 12 bases remained unmatched. CDR1 is SGHDN and CDR2 is FVKESK in the germline V gene. The CDR3 runs to 18 residues. CDR3 loop: CASSHGTGVPSRNYGYTF. Written as DNA, the CDR3 is TGTGCCAGCAGCCACGGGACAGGGGTTCCGAGTCGAAACTATGGCTACACCTTC.

A few counts support this clonotype. The chain recombines TRBV18 with TRBJ2-2; D is unresolved. V lost 2 bases and J lost 5, with 9 bases in between. The CDR3 is 14 residues long. Germline CDR1 is KGHSH and CDR2 is LQKENI. In nucleotides, the CDR3 is TGTGCCAGCTCACCAGCAGTGCGGACCGGGGAGCTGTTTTTT. Encoded protein: CASSPAVRTGELFF. Together with reference TRBV18 and TRBJ2-2, the CDR3 gives the full variable domain: NAGVMQNPRHLVRRRGQEARLRCSPMKGHSHVYWYRQLPEEGLKFMVYLQKENIIDESGMPKERFSAEFPKEGPSILRIQQVVRGDSAAYFCASSPAVRTGELFFGEGSRLTVL.

This clonotype was observed at least ten times. The rearrangement uses TRBV9 and TRBJ2-5, with TRBD2 identical over 8 bases. This CDR3 has 14 residues. V lost 1 base, J lost 7 bases, and 6 bases stayed unmatched. Germline-derived CDR1 and CDR2 are SGDLS and YYNGEE. Here the CDR3 DNA reads TGTGCCAGCAGCGTAACTAGCGGCGACGCGACCCAGTACTTC. It specifies CASSVTSGDATQYF.

This clonotype came up many times. Here the CDR3 DNA reads TGTGCCAGCAGCTTAGCCAGACAGGGGACACAAGAGACCCAGTACTTC. Translation gives CASSLARQGTQETQYF. V and J are TRBV7-9 and TRBJ2-5; 8 positions agree with TRBD1. The CDR3 length is 16 residues. J was trimmed by 2 bases and V by 0 bases; bases with no gene match: 5. In germline, CDR1 is SEHNR, CDR2 FQNEAQ (reference sequence).

This clonotype showed up many times. The genes are TRBV6-5 and TRBJ2-3; D unresolved. Germline CDR1 is MNHEY and CDR2 is SVGAGI. The CDR3 is 14 amino acids. Trimming removed 4 bases at V and 3 bases at J, with 11 bases between. This CDR3 is CASSSPRSTDTQYF. CDR3 in DNA: TGTGCCAGCAGTTCGCCTAGAAGTACAGATACGCAGTATTTT.

V is TRBV6-2 or TRBV6-3 and J is TRBJ2-5; TRBD2 might be the D (5 bases). V lost 2 bases and J lost 0, with 16 bases in between. The CDR3 spans 17 residues. Germline CDR1 MNHEY, CDR2 SVGEGT. The CDR3 region is CASSYNLGGLYQETQYF. Here the CDR3 DNA reads TGTGCCAGCAGTTACAATTTAGGCGGACTGTACCAAGAGACCCAGTACTTC.

This clonotype was counted only a few times. The chain employs TRBV29-1 and TRBJ1-2, with 8 nucleotides matching TRBD1. The CDR3 runs 15 residues. CDR1 SQVTM and CDR2 ANQGSEA come from the germline V gene. Trimming at V came to 4 bases and at J to 5 bases, leaving 12 bases not matched to a gene. The DNA of the CDR3 is TGCAGCGTTGGAGTGGGGACAGGTTATTTTTATGGCTACACCTTC. Amino acid sequence: CSVGVGTGYFYGYTF.

This clonotype has at least ten counts. The chain combines TRBV10-3 with TRBJ2-3; 9 bases map to TRBD2. J gave up 4 bases and V 7 bases, and 9 bases lay outside the gene matches. Germline V gene data show CDR1 as ENHRY and CDR2 as SYGVKD. The CDR3 contains 15 residues. The CDR3 region is CAIKLGLAMADTQYF. CDR3 sequence (DNA): TGTGCCATCAAGCTAGGACTAGCGATGGCAGATACGCAGTATTTT.

This clonotype was seen at least ten times. The chain couples TRBV5-1 to TRBJ2-5, with 10 bases aligning to TRBD2. The junction had 5 bases not matched to a gene; V was cut back by 4 bases and J by 2 bases. The germline V gene has CDR1 SGHRS and CDR2 YFSETQ. The CDR3 length is 15 residues. CDR3 nucleotide sequence: TGCGCCAGCAGCCCGCCTAGCGGGGGACAAGAGACCCAGTACTTC. It yields the protein CASSPPSGGQETQYF.

This clonotype was observed many times. This rearrangement joins TRBV29-1 to TRBJ2-1; D possibly corresponds to TRBD1 (5 bases). CDR1 SQVTM and CDR2 ANQGSEA come from the germline V gene. The CDR3 loop spans 15 amino acids. The germline V and J ends were trimmed by 4 bases and 0 bases, with 13 bases remaining between them. The CDR3 region has the DNA TGCAGCGTTGTTCTCAGGGAAGCCTCCTACAATGAGCAGTTCTTC. Protein product: CSVVLREASYNEQFF.

This chain links TRBV24-1 with TRBJ2-5; 7 bases line up with TRBD2. Looked up from germline, CDR1 is KGHDR and CDR2 is SFDVKD. V shed 5 bases and J 5 bases; nucleotides not matched to a gene: 7. CDR3 size: 14 residues. CDR3 bases: TGTGCCACCAGTGGTTCACTAGCGACGGAGACCCAGTACTTC. This gives the protein CATSGSLATETQYF.